Following are 3 T cell receptor beta chains from one sample sequenced in a study of molecular identifiers for immune sequencing clone quantification. Using its own MiXCR run on the PCR reads, TCRdb lists one record per CDR3 protein. The sample includes about 500,000 distinct CDR3 sequences, about 21% of them seen just once. The sample comprised naive CD8+ T cells from blood, with Jurkat cell RNA spiked in. Subset defined: FACS-sorted CD8+CD4-CCR7+CD45RA+ naive T cells. These receptors were collected from a human donor in good health. Some libraries in this study had Jurkat cell RNA spiked in.

The rearrangement links TRBV6-2 or TRBV6-3 to TRBJ1-1, with D unresolved. Trimming took off 2 bases at V and 1 base at J, with 8 bases between the two ends. The V gene's germline CDR1 is MNHEY and CDR2 SVGEGT. The CDR3 has 14 amino acids. The CDR3 sequence is CASSYEPGNTEAFF. CDR3 coding DNA: TGTGCCAGCAGTTACGAACCTGGGAACACTGAAGCTTTCTTT.

This chain links TRBV7-9 with TRBJ2-2; the D is unclear. V lost 5 bases, J lost 1 base, and 11 bases lay in between. This CDR3 region has 15 residues. The germline CDR1 and CDR2 sequences are SEHNR and FQNEAQ (reference sequence). The CDR3 sequence is CASSVDGENTGELFF. As DNA, the CDR3 is TGTGCCAGCAGCGTCGACGGAGAGAACACCGGGGAGCTGTTTTTT.

A note on this clonotype: Possible read error: a much larger clone is one base away. This chain uses TRBV3-1 with TRBJ1-1; no clear D gene. The CDR3 runs 15 residues. Germline V gene data show CDR1 as LGHDT and CDR2 as YNNKEL (reference sequence). CDR3 nucleotides: TGTGCCAGCAGCCAAGATTGGGTATCGAACACTGAAGCTTCCTTT. Translation gives CASSQDWVSNTEASF.